A selection of T cell receptor beta chains follows, all from one sample in a study of blood T cell repertoires in COVID-19. Libraries were prepared by immunoSEQ multiplex PCR; TCRdb keeps only in-frame clonotypes and omits some of them. The sample has about 240,000 clones; approximately 78% are singletons. Sequencing used peripheral blood. The receptors come from a woman aged 60-75 years with active or convalescent COVID-19. Each CDR3 is given with its conserved first and last residue. A D gene is named only where the DNA matches it firmly. Rows give clone size only sometimes, using once, few, many, or a class for an expanded clone.

clone_size,j_call,v_call,d_call,cdr3_nt,cdr3_aa
.,TRBJ1-2,TRBV7-2,TRBD1,TGTGCCAGCAGCTCCCGGACAGGGAACTGGGGCTACACCTTC,CASSSRTGNWGYTF
.,TRBJ2-5,TRBV4-1,TRBD2,TGCGCCAGCAGCCAAGAGGCGGGACTAGCGGGGGCCCTCCAAGAGACCCAGTACTTC,CASSQEAGLAGALQETQYF
few,TRBJ2-6,TRBV27,.,TGTGCCAGCAGTTCGCCTACTCCCGACAGGCTCCGCTTGAACAACGTCCTGACTTTC,CASSSPTPDRLRLNNVLTF
.,TRBJ2-2,TRBV7-9,.,TGTGCCAGCAGCTTACGGTACACCGGGGAGCTGTTTTTT,CASSLRYTGELFF
.,TRBJ2-1,TRBV11-3,TRBD2,TGTGCCAGCAGCTTAGCGCGGGGGGGCTGGAATGAGCAGTTCTTC,CASSLARGGWNEQFF
.,TRBJ2-7,TRBV14,TRBD1,TGTGCCAGCAGCCAACGAGCCCTTGGTGTGTACGACAGGGGGTTTTACGAGCAGTACTTC,CASSQRALGVYDRGFYEQYF
.,TRBJ2-5,TRBV7-8,.,TGTGCCAGCAGCGCACGAAAGCCGGGGGAGACCCAGTACTTC,CASSARKPGETQYF
.,TRBJ1-3,TRBV5-1,.,TGCGCCAGCAGCTCCGGTGCAGGGTTAGGAAACACCATATATTTT,CASSSGAGLGNTIYF
.,TRBJ2-2,TRBV5-4,TRBD2,TGTGCCAGCAGCTTGGGGGGACTAGCAAGCACCGGGGAGCTGTTTTTT,CASSLGGLASTGELFF
.,TRBJ1-2,TRBV30,.,TGTGCCTGGAGTGTAGGGTGGGGCAATGGCTACACCTTC,CAWSVGWGNGYTF
.,TRBJ2-5,TRBV2,TRBD2,TGTGCCAGCACCTACCGACTAGCGGGGCTCCAAGAGACCCAGTACTTC,CASTYRLAGLQETQYF
.,TRBJ2-4,TRBV9,TRBD2,TGTGCCAGCAGCGTAGGGTTGGCTAGCGGGGTTCTAGCCAAAAACATTCAGTACTTC,CASSVGLASGVLAKNIQYF
.,TRBJ1-4,TRBV30,.,TGTGCCTGGAGTCCCCCTTCAGGATTCGGCGAAAAACTGTTTTTT,CAWSPPSGFGEKLFF
.,TRBJ1-2,TRBV24-1,.,TGTGCCACCCGCGCGGGCGGGGGGTTAACCTATGGCTACACCTTC,CATRAGGGLTYGYTF
.,TRBJ1-3,TRBV3-1/TRBV3-2,.,TGTGCCAGCAGCCAAGCCAGTTCCTCTGGAAACACCATATATTTT,CASSQASSSGNTIYF
medium-sized,TRBJ2-2,TRBV2,.,TGTGCCAGCATTGGGGACTCCTGGAGCGGGGAGCTGTTTTTT,CASIGDSWSGELFF
.,TRBJ2-1,TRBV9,TRBD2,TGTGCCAGCAGCGTTGGGACTAGCGCTTACAATGAGCAGTTCTTC,CASSVGTSAYNEQFF
few,TRBJ1-2,TRBV24-1,.,TGTGCCACCAGTGGCGGACACCCCTATGGCTACACCTTC,CATSGGHPYGYTF
.,TRBJ2-5,TRBV2,TRBD2,TGTGCCAGCAGCCCGGGGGGTCAAACCCAGTACTTC,CASSPGGQTQYF
.,TRBJ1-1,TRBV6-5,.,TGTGCCAGCAGTTACAGGGGGAACACTGAAGCTTTCTTT,CASSYRGNTEAFF
.,TRBJ1-2,TRBV7-9,TRBD1,TGTGCCAGCGACAGGGGAGGATATGGCTACACCTTC,CASDRGGYGYTF
.,TRBJ1-4,TRBV7-2,TRBD1,TGTGCCAGCAGCTTAGCGACAGGGGGAGAGGAAAAACTGTTTTTT,CASSLATGGEEKLFF
.,TRBJ1-2,TRBV6-5,TRBD1,TGTGCCAGCAGTTACTCAACAGGGGTCTCCTATGGCTACACCTTC,CASSYSTGVSYGYTF
.,TRBJ1-3,TRBV15,TRBD1,TGTGCCACCAGCGCGTATCAGGGGGGCTCTGGAAACACCATATATTTT,CATSAYQGGSGNTIYF
.,TRBJ1-6,TRBV7-2,.,TGTGCCAGCTACCAGACCCAAGGTCGGGGGGAGGTGAGTTCACCCCTCCACTTT,CASYQTQGRGEVSSPLHF
few,TRBJ1-4,TRBV19,.,TGTGCCAGTAGTCCTCGTGGTGGTACAGCAACTAATGAAAAACTGTTTTTT,CASSPRGGTATNEKLFF
.,TRBJ1-5,TRBV23-1,TRBD1,TGCGCCAGCGGGACAGGGGTCGGTTGGACCCAGCATTTT,CASGTGVGWTQHF
.,TRBJ1-5,TRBV18,.,TGTGCCAGCTCACTAGCGAATCAGCCCCAGCATTTT,CASSLANQPQHF
.,TRBJ1-2,TRBV5-1,TRBD1,TGCGCCAGCAGACCCGGACAGGGGGCGTCTAACTATGGCTACACCTTC,CASRPGQGASNYGYTF
.,TRBJ2-7,TRBV5-1,.,TGCGCCAGCAGCTCCGTATACGAGCAGTACTTC,CASSSVYEQYF
.,TRBJ2-5,TRBV7-2,TRBD2,TGTGCCAGCAGCTCCCCGACTAGCGGGGGAAATTGGGAGACCCAGTACTTC,CASSSPTSGGNWETQYF
.,TRBJ2-3,TRBV9,.,TGTGCCAGCAGCGCCTCGCAGGGCGTAACAGATACGCAGTATTTT,CASSASQGVTDTQYF
few,TRBJ1-1,TRBV4-2,.,TGTGCCAGCAGCCATGGCAGCGCGAACACTGAAGCTTTCTTT,CASSHGSANTEAFF